A single sample gave rise to the 13 T cell receptor beta chains below, sequenced in a study of yellow fever vaccine responses in identical twins. MiXCR was run by TCRdb on the RT-PCR reads, yielding one entry per CDR3 protein. This table has around 18,000 distinct CDR3 sequences, less than 70% appearing once. The starting material was T cells from blood (PBMCs), unsorted or a sorted subset (not recorded which), obtained before or after yellow fever vaccination (not recorded which). These receptors were collected from a woman between 18 and 30 years old who received the yellow fever vaccine.

As concerns this clonotype: An end of the junction does not agree with germline; a read error may underlie this. The CDR3 coding sequence is TGTGCCAGCACCTTAGGGGTCCCCGGCAATCAGCCCCAGCATTTT. Its translation is CASTLGVPGNQPQHF. This chain uses TRBV11-1 with TRBJ1-5, with D perhaps matching TRBD1 (5 bases). The CDR3 runs to 15 residues. Looked up from germline, CDR1 is SGHAT and CDR2 is FQDESV (reference sequence).

The chain recombines TRBV11-3 with TRBJ2-7; 10 nucleotides match TRBD2. V lost 3 bases, J lost 0 bases, and 8 bases stayed unmatched. The CDR3 has 17 amino acids. Germline CDR1 SGHNT, CDR2 YENEEA. The CDR3 protein is CASSFADRLAGSYEQYF. The CDR3 DNA reads TGTGCCAGCAGCTTTGCCGATAGACTAGCGGGCTCCTACGAGCAGTACTTC.

The gene calls are TRBV11-3 and TRBJ2-3; 8 bases are shared with TRBD2. The CDR3 runs 15 residues. In germline, CDR1 is SGHNT, CDR2 YENEEA. Trimming took 5 bases from V and 6 from J; bases not matched to a gene: 10. CDR3 DNA sequence: TGTGCCAGCAGCCCGACCGGGACTAGTTATGATACGCAGTATTTT. Translation: CASSPTGTSYDTQYF. The full variable domain, its missing parts supplied by reference TRBV11-3 and TRBJ2-3, is EAGVVQSPRYKIIEKKQPVAFWCNPISGHNTLYWYLQNLGQGPELLIRYENEEAVDDSQLPKDRFSAERLKGVDSTLKIQPAELGDSAVYLCASSPTGTSYDTQYFGPGTRLTVL.

The V gene is TRBV5-1, the J gene TRBJ1-1; weak D call: TRBD1 (5 bases). The CDR3 sequence is 15 residues long. Germline lookup yields CDR1 SGHRS and CDR2 YFSETQ. V gave up 3 bases and J gave up 0 bases, with 12 bases separating them. CDR3: CASSSGDGMNTEAFF. In DNA, the CDR3 is TGCGCCAGCAGCTCCGGGGACGGGATGAACACTGAAGCTTTCTTT.

This clonotype was counted between two and nine times. The chain links TRBV10-3 to TRBJ2-1; unclear D gene. The CDR3 has 13 residues. Between the trimmed V and J ends, which lost 2 bases and 3 bases, there was a span of 5 bases. Per germline, CDR1 ENHRY and CDR2 SYGVKD. CDR3 in amino acids: CAISENNYNEQFF. The CDR3 DNA reads TGTGCCATCAGTGAGAACAACTACAATGAGCAGTTCTTC.

This clonotype was seen only once. This rearrangement joins TRBV11-3 to TRBJ2-3; a weak D match, TRBD1 (5 bases). CDR1 SGHNT and CDR2 YENEEA come from the germline V gene. The CDR3 contains 17 residues. V lost 2 bases and J lost 2, with 17 bases in between. This CDR3 reads CASSLYRGATITDTQYF. The CDR3, as DNA: TGTGCCAGCAGCTTATATCGTGGGGCAACCATCACAGATACGCAGTATTTT.

The V gene is TRBV11-2, the J gene TRBJ2-1; D is uncertain. The CDR3 loop spans 13 amino acids. Germline loops: CDR1 SGHAT, CDR2 FQNNGV. V lost 5 bases to trimming and J lost 4 bases, with 9 bases between them. The CDR3 loop is CASSPALYNEQFF. The CDR3 nucleotides are TGTGCCAGCAGCCCCGCCTTGTACAATGAGCAGTTCTTC.

CDR3 protein: CASSRWVGETQYF. CDR3 nucleotide sequence: TGTGCCAGCAGCCGATGGGTGGGCGAGACCCAGTACTTC. This chain connects TRBV28 to TRBJ2-5; no reliable D call. With 6 bases removed from V and 5 bases from J, the gap between germline ends came to 13 bases. Germline CDR1 reads MDHEN; CDR2 reads SYDVKM. The CDR3 extends over 13 amino acids. The full variable domain, rest sourced from reference TRBV28 and TRBJ2-5, is DVKVTQSSRYLVKRTGEKVFLECVQDMDHENMFWYRQDPGLGLRLIYFSYDVKMKEKGDIPEGYSVSREKKERFSLILESASTNQTSMYLCASSRWVGETQYFGPGTRLLVL.

V usage is TRBV29-1 and J usage is TRBJ1-5; 7 nucleotides agree with TRBD1. CDR3 length: 13 amino acids. Trimming cost V 5 bases and J 4 bases; bases outside gene matches: 5. Germline CDR1 and CDR2: SQVTM and ANQGSEA. CDR3 coding DNA: TGCAGCGTTTCTACAGGGGCAAATCAGCCCCAGCATTTT. This translates into CSVSTGANQPQHF.

The chain combines TRBV25-1 with TRBJ1-1; D ambiguous. The CDR3 length is 13 residues. Trimming took off 9 bases at V and 0 bases at J, with 11 bases between the two ends. In germline, CDR1 is MGHDK, CDR2 SYGVNS. Here the CDR3 reads CASRASLNTEAFF. The DNA of the CDR3 is TGTGCCAGTAGGGCCTCATTGAACACTGAAGCTTTCTTT.

CDR3 nucleotide sequence: TGTGCCAGCAGTTTGCCTGGGAGCGCTGGAAACACCATATATTTT. It is translated as CASSLPGSAGNTIYF. The V call is TRBV28, the J call TRBJ1-3; D gene ambiguous. The CDR3 loop spans 15 amino acids. Between the trimmed V and J ends, which lost 3 bases and 2 bases, there was a span of 11 bases. Germline CDR1 MDHEN, CDR2 SYDVKM.

This clonotype was counted between two and nine times. The genes are TRBV2 and TRBJ1-1; D gene unclear. Germline V CDR1 and CDR2: SNHLY, FYNNEI. V gave up 7 bases and J gave up 1 base, with 4 bases separating them. The CDR3 extends over 11 amino acids. In DNA form, the CDR3 reads TGTGCCAGCACCGCGAACACTGAAGCTTTCTTT. Its translation: CASTANTEAFF.

This clonotype appeared a single time. The chain links TRBV12-3 or TRBV12-4 to TRBJ1-2; D is ambiguous. This CDR3 spans 12 amino acids. V was cut by 2 bases and J by 8 bases, with 9 bases left in between. DNA for the CDR3: TGTGCCAGCAGTTTATCCTCGAAAGGCTACACCTTC. This gives the protein CASSLSSKGYTF.